The entry that follows covers one T cell receptor (beta chain) sequence. The CDR3 totals 14 residues. Germline assignment: CDR1 SGHRS and CDR2 YFSETQ. V trimming: 4 bases; J trimming: 7 bases; junction bases outside the gene matches: 5. These data originate in a study of T cell responses to AZD1222 COVID-19 vaccine. This table comes from immunoSEQ multiplex PCR, and its TCRdb copy is limited to in-frame clones, with some not included. The data show under 150,000 clones, roughly 92% seen once. The sequence was obtained from an adult in good health. The sequencing used peripheral blood, collected on day 0 of AZD1222 vaccination. The chain combines TRBV5-1 with TRBJ2-4; TRBD2 aligns across 10 bases. CDR3 loop: CASSVAGGNNIQYF. The CDR3 bases are TGCGCCAGCAGCGTAGCGGGGGGCAACAACATTCAGTACTTC.